One and the same sample provided the 31 T cell receptor beta chains below, sequenced in a study of cytomegalovirus exposure and HLA in healthy donors. The assay was immunoSEQ multiplex PCR, and TCRdb's table has in-frame clones only and misses some. The data show 130,000 to 150,000 clones, with about 87% seen just once and less than 8% held by the top ten. Sample: PBMCs. The receptors derive from a woman aged 25-40 years in good health and CMV-seropositive.

The chain has TRBV5-4 and TRBJ2-7; the D gene is possibly TRBD2 (5 bases). This CDR3 is 14 amino acids long. Between the trimmed V and J ends, which lost 0 bases and 6 bases, there was a span of 13 bases. CDR1 and CDR2 (germline): SGHNT, YYREEE (reference sequence). CDR3 DNA: TGTGCCAGCAGCTTGGGGCTAGCACCCCCCGAGCAGTACTTC. Encoded protein: CASSLGLAPPEQYF.

V is TRBV28 and J is TRBJ2-7; 10 nucleotides line up with TRBD2. V shed 6 bases, J shed 6 bases, and the junction held 17 bases outside the gene matches. CDR1 MDHEN and CDR2 SYDVKM come from the germline V gene. The CDR3 contains 17 residues. CDR3 sequence reads: CASRERLQSGRASEQYF. For the CDR3, the DNA is TGTGCCAGCAGGGAACGACTCCAAAGCGGGAGGGCCTCCGAGCAGTACTTC. The full variable domain, its missing parts supplied by reference TRBV28 and TRBJ2-7, is DVKVTQSSRYLVKRTGEKVFLECVQDMDHENMFWYRQDPGLGLRLIYFSYDVKMKEKGDIPEGYSVSREKKERFSLILESASTNQTSMYLCASRERLQSGRASEQYFGPGTRLTVT.

The genes are TRBV19 and TRBJ2-5; no firm D call. Trimming cost V 3 bases and J 2 bases, with 7 bases left between them. Germline V gives CDR1 LNHDA, CDR2 SQIVND (reference sequence). The CDR3 has 13 residues. The CDR3 sequence is CASSIRQQETQYF. DNA for the CDR3: TGTGCCAGTAGTATTCGTCAGCAAGAGACCCAGTACTTC.

This chain joins TRBV7-9 and TRBJ2-7; 10 bases are shared with TRBD2. The germline CDR1 and CDR2 sequences are SEHNR and FQNEAQ (reference sequence). The CDR3 has 14 residues. V lost 1 base and J lost 4; bases outside the gene matches: 1. The CDR3 DNA reads TGTGCCAGCAGCTTAGAGACTAGCGGGTACGAGCAGTACTTC. Translated, it gives CASSLETSGYEQYF.

The V call is TRBV30, the J call TRBJ2-5; tentatively, D is TRBD1 (7 bases). The J call may be incorrect, as the DNA end agrees better with TRBJ2-7. There are 14 residues in the CDR3. Germline V gene data show CDR1 as GTSNPN and CDR2 as SVGIG (reference sequence). The DNA of the CDR3 is TGTGCCTACCTAGGCGGGACAGACTCCTACGAGCAGTACTTC. Protein sequence: CAYLGGTDSYEQYF.

The V call is TRBV29-1, the J call TRBJ1-4; the match to TRBD1 covers 8 bases. Germline CDR1 reads SQVTM; CDR2 reads ANQGSEA. The CDR3 consists of 13 residues. J was trimmed by 7 bases and V by 7 bases; bases with no gene match: 8. The CDR3, as DNA: TGCAGCGGATCCGGGACAGGAGGTGAAAAACTGTTTTTT. Translating gives CSGSGTGGEKLFF.

This sequence joins TRBV2 and TRBJ2-7, with D possibly being TRBD1 (6 bases). Per germline, CDR1 SNHLY and CDR2 FYNNEI. The CDR3 spans 14 residues. Trimming shortened V by 4 bases and J by 2 bases, and 12 bases separated the two germline ends. For the CDR3, the DNA is TGTGCCAGCAGTGGCATGAGGGGGACCTACGAGCAGTACTTC. It codes for CASSGMRGTYEQYF.

V and J are TRBV5-1 and TRBJ2-2; perhaps TRBD1 as D (5 bases). Germline CDR1 is SGHRS and CDR2 is YFSETQ. Deletions cut 0 bases from V and 5 bases from J, with 14 bases between. The CDR3 extends over 16 amino acids. The CDR3 region is CASSLEATVPTGELFF. DNA for the CDR3: TGCGCCAGCAGCTTGGAGGCGACAGTTCCTACCGGGGAGCTGTTTTTT.

For the CDR3, the DNA is TGCGCCAGCAGCTTGACCTTGACGGTGGCGGGGGAAAAACTGTTTTTT. This gives the protein CASSLTLTVAGEKLFF. The V and J genes are TRBV5-1 and TRBJ1-4; unclear D gene. CDR1 is SGHRS and CDR2 is YFSETQ in the germline V gene. This CDR3 contains 16 residues. V lost 1 base and J lost 8, with 18 bases in between. The full variable domain, completed using reference TRBV5-1 and TRBJ1-4, is KAGVTQTPRYLIKTRGQQVTLSCSPISGHRSVSWYQQTPGQGLQFLFEYFSETQRNKGNFPGRFSGRQFSNSRSEMNVSTLELGDSALYLCASSLTLTVAGEKLFFGSGTQLSVL.

The rearrangement links TRBV7-8 to TRBJ2-2; 7 positions match TRBD1. CDR3 length equals 15 residues. With 5 bases clipped from V and 3 bases from J, the junction kept 6 bases outside the gene matches. Germline CDR1 SGHVS, CDR2 FQNEAQ. CDR3 amino acids: CASSPTGDDTGELFF. The CDR3 DNA follows: TGTGCCAGCAGCCCTACAGGGGACGACACCGGGGAGCTGTTTTTT.

The chain links TRBV2 to TRBJ1-5; the match to TRBD1 covers 9 bases. Germline V CDR1 and CDR2: SNHLY, FYNNEI. The CDR3 has 17 residues. V trimming: 3 bases; J trimming: 0 bases; junction bases outside the gene matches: 6. The CDR3 loop is CASSEADRGYSNQPQHF. CDR3 nucleotide sequence: TGTGCCAGCAGTGAGGCGGACAGGGGTTATAGCAATCAGCCCCAGCATTTT.

The rearrangement joins TRBV7-6 to TRBJ2-2; the match to TRBD1 covers 7 bases. In germline, CDR1 is SGHVS, CDR2 FNYEAQ. The V segment lost 3 bases and the J segment 2 bases; nucleotides outside the gene matches: 3. The CDR3 is 15 residues long. The CDR3 sequence is CASSFGTVNTGELFF. The CDR3 DNA is TGTGCCAGCAGCTTCGGGACAGTTAACACCGGGGAGCTGTTTTTT.

The chain links TRBV6-1 to TRBJ1-3; D call uncertain. Looked up from germline, CDR1 is MNHNS and CDR2 is SASEGT. This CDR3 contains 16 residues. Between the trimmed V and J ends, which lost 0 bases and 3 bases, there was a span of 12 bases. The CDR3 loop is CASSEAPGGYGNTIYF. CDR3 in DNA: TGTGCCAGCAGTGAAGCGCCCGGAGGGTATGGAAACACCATATATTTT.

The V gene is TRBV7-8, the J gene TRBJ2-7; 8 nucleotides line up with TRBD2. Germline assignment: CDR1 SGHVS and CDR2 FQNEAQ. J lost 5 bases, V lost 5 bases, and 14 bases had no gene match. The CDR3 contains 16 residues. The CDR3 region is CASSLGGAGGRDEQYF. The CDR3 DNA reads as TGTGCCAGCAGCCTAGGGGGTGCGGGAGGCCGAGACGAGCAGTACTTC.

This chain uses TRBV7-8 with TRBJ2-7, with TRBD1 as a possible D gene (8 bases). Trimming cost V 5 bases and J 9 bases, with 17 bases left between them. The CDR3 runs 13 residues. Germline assignment: CDR1 SGHVS and CDR2 FQNEAQ. CDR3: CASSTRQGRGQYF. Written as DNA, the CDR3 is TGTGCCAGCAGCACTCGACAGGGGAGGGGGCAGTACTTC.

This clone was observed once. The rearrangement joins TRBV6-1 to TRBJ1-2; tentatively, D is TRBD1 (6 bases). CDR3 size: 15 residues. The germline V and J ends were trimmed by 4 bases and 6 bases, with 18 bases remaining between them. CDR1 is MNHNS and CDR2 is SASEGT in the germline V gene. CDR3 nucleotides: TGTGCCAGCAGTGTGACAGGTTTGTTTCGGAATGGCTACACCTTC. It specifies CASSVTGLFRNGYTF.

The chain couples TRBV9 to TRBJ2-2; 11 bases map to TRBD1. Trimming removed 4 bases from V and 4 bases from J; junction bases left unmatched: 6. The CDR3 totals 16 residues. The germline V gene has CDR1 SGDLS and CDR2 YYNGEE. The CDR3 bases are TGTGCCAGCAGCTCACCCGGGACAGGGGGCACCGGGGAGCTGTTTTTT. This translates into CASSSPGTGGTGELFF.

The J gene is TRBJ1-4, the V gene TRBV28; D call uncertain. V lost 5 bases to trimming and J lost 5 bases, with 9 bases between them. This CDR3 contains 13 residues. Germline V gene sequence: CDR1 MDHEN, CDR2 SYDVKM. Written as DNA, the CDR3 is TGTGCCAGCAGTAGATCGGAGAATGAAAAACTGTTTTTT. Its protein is CASSRSENEKLFF.

The V gene is TRBV11-2, the J gene TRBJ2-7; 7 bases fit TRBD1. CDR3 length: 14 amino acids. V was pared by 3 bases and J by 7 bases, with 9 bases of the junction left unmatched. Germline CDR1 SGHAT, CDR2 FQNNGV. The CDR3 here is CASSFRTGSGEQYF. Written as DNA, the CDR3 is TGTGCCAGCAGCTTTCGGACAGGATCGGGGGAGCAGTACTTC.

The chain couples TRBV5-1 to TRBJ1-1; perhaps TRBD1 as D (6 bases). V was pared by 1 base and J by 0 bases, with 10 bases between. Germline-derived CDR1 and CDR2 are SGHRS and YFSETQ. This CDR3 is 15 amino acids long. The CDR3, as DNA: TGCGCCAGCAGCTTGTCAGGACAGTTGAACACTGAAGCTTTCTTT. Encoded protein: CASSLSGQLNTEAFF.

The rearrangement uses TRBV7-6 and TRBJ2-1; 8 bases agree with TRBD1. The germline V gene has CDR1 SGHVS and CDR2 FNYEAQ. With 5 bases clipped from V and 8 bases from J, the junction kept 5 bases outside the gene matches. The length of the CDR3 is 13 residues. The CDR3 nucleotides read TGTGCCAGCAGCGCCGACAGGGGATATGAGCAGTTCTTC. This sequence encodes CASSADRGYEQFF.

This rearrangement joins TRBV5-1 to TRBJ1-2, with 7 positions matching TRBD1. V shed 6 bases and J 4 bases; nucleotides not matched to a gene: 6. CDR1 is SGHRS and CDR2 is YFSETQ in the germline V gene. CDR3 size: 13 residues. CDR3 in amino acids: CASTRDRGYGYTF. The CDR3 DNA sequence: TGCGCCAGCACGAGGGACAGAGGCTATGGCTACACCTTC.

J is TRBJ2-2 and V is TRBV28; possible D gene TRBD2, 6 bases. The V and J ends lost 6 bases and 3 bases respectively, with 11 bases between them. Germline V gives CDR1 MDHEN, CDR2 SYDVKM. This CDR3 is built from 14 residues. The CDR3 is CASSWREYTGELFF. Written as DNA, the CDR3 is TGTGCCAGCAGCTGGAGGGAATACACCGGGGAGCTGTTTTTT.

The chain couples TRBV10-2 to TRBJ2-7; 11 bases align to TRBD1. The CDR3 covers 13 residues. The junction had 6 bases not matched to a gene; V was cut back by 10 bases and J by 4 bases. Germline CDR1 and CDR2: WSHSY and SAAADI. The CDR3 loop is CATRDRGVYEQYF. The CDR3 DNA follows: TGCGCCACCCGGGACAGGGGGGTGTACGAGCAGTACTTC.

This clone was found once. This chain links TRBV4-1 with TRBJ2-2; TRBD1 agrees at 10 bases. Germline V gene sequence: CDR1 MGHRA, CDR2 YSYEKL. Trimming took 6 bases from V and 6 from J; bases not matched to a gene: 7. The CDR3 has 15 residues. The CDR3 is CASSHPGQGPGELFF. In DNA form, the CDR3 reads TGCGCCAGCAGTCATCCGGGACAGGGGCCCGGGGAGCTGTTTTTT.

This clone was counted between two and nine times. The chain couples TRBV27 to TRBJ1-5; 9 bases map to TRBD1. This CDR3 contains 14 residues. CDR1 MNHEY and CDR2 SMNVEV come from the germline V gene (reference sequence). J gave up 9 bases and V 5 bases, and 8 bases lay outside the gene matches. Here the CDR3 reads CASSQGTGPWPQHF. CDR3 coding DNA: TGTGCCAGCAGTCAAGGGACAGGGCCATGGCCCCAGCATTTT.

The J gene is TRBJ2-3, the V gene TRBV27, with a possible D match to TRBD2 (6 bases). Per the germline V gene, CDR1 is MNHEY and CDR2 is SMNVEV (reference sequence). This CDR3 contains 17 residues. V was clipped by 2 bases and J by 1 base, with 16 bases between them. The CDR3, as DNA: TGTGCCAGCAGTTTAAGGTTTGCGGGATGGGGCACAGATACGCAGTATTTT. This codes for CASSLRFAGWGTDTQYF.

This chain's CDR3 is CASSQDPTGGLHSPLHF. The CDR3, as DNA: TGCGCCAGCAGCCAAGATCCTACGGGGGGCCTGCATTCACCCCTCCACTTT. The chain carries TRBV4-1 and TRBJ1-6, with a weak D call TRBD1 (6 bases). Trimming took 0 bases from V and 8 from J, leaving 17 bases between them. The CDR3 consists of 17 residues. Per germline, CDR1 MGHRA and CDR2 YSYEKL.

The genes are TRBV11-2 and TRBJ2-7, with D maybe TRBD1 (5 bases). Per the germline V gene, CDR1 is SGHAT and CDR2 is FQNNGV. This CDR3 spans 12 amino acids. The V gene lost 8 bases and the J gene lost 5 bases, with 13 bases spanning the gap. In DNA, the CDR3 is TGTGCCAGCGGTTCCAGGGTTAACGAGCAGTACTTC. Translation: CASGSRVNEQYF.

The chain employs TRBV27 and TRBJ2-2; D not certain. The CDR3 has 16 residues. Trimming removed 4 bases at V and 1 base at J, with 13 bases between. CDR1 and CDR2 from the germline V gene are MNHEY and SMNVEV (reference sequence). The CDR3 region is CASSSADERNTGELFF. The CDR3 bases are TGTGCCAGCAGTTCCGCCGATGAGCGGAACACCGGGGAGCTGTTTTTT.

The genes are TRBV9 and TRBJ1-6, with D hard to call. Germline CDR1 is SGDLS and CDR2 is YYNGEE. The CDR3 consists of 14 residues. The V end was cut by 0 bases, the J end by 5 bases, with 6 bases between. CDR3 nucleotide sequence: TGTGCCAGCAGCGTAGACCCAGATAATTCACCCCTCCACTTT. Translation gives CASSVDPDNSPLHF.